These 22 T cell receptor beta chains were all obtained from the same sample, sequenced in a study of blood T cell repertoires in COVID-19. Assay: immunoSEQ multiplex PCR; the TCRdb copy retains only in-frame clones and omits some. The sample carries over 40,000 clones, roughly 86% recorded once. The specimen sequenced was peripheral blood. These receptors originate from a human donor in a cohort sampled during active COVID-19.

The chain is built from TRBV7-9 and TRBJ2-7, with 9 bases identical to TRBD1. The ends lost 5 bases at V and 2 bases at J; junction bases unmatched: 4. This CDR3 region has 14 residues. Germline CDR1 reads SEHNR; CDR2 reads FQNEAQ (reference sequence). CDR3 amino acids: CASSQDRGTYEQYF. The CDR3, as DNA: TGTGCCAGCAGCCAGGACAGGGGTACCTACGAGCAGTACTTC.

As DNA, the CDR3 is TGTGCCTGGAGTGTACTAAACTATGGCTACACCTTC. Translating gives CAWSVLNYGYTF. This chain connects TRBV30 to TRBJ1-2; D is uncertain. Trimming stripped 0 bases from V and 2 bases from J, with 4 bases between. Germline V gene data show CDR1 as GTSNPN and CDR2 as SVGIG (reference sequence). The CDR3 consists of 12 residues.

The chain combines TRBV19 with TRBJ2-3, with D perhaps matching TRBD2 (5 bases). V lost 3 bases and J 4 bases, leaving 8 bases between the germline ends. Germline V lookup: CDR1 LNHDA, CDR2 SQIVND (reference sequence). This CDR3 is 13 amino acids long. The CDR3 loop is CASSIGSADTQYF. In DNA form, the CDR3 reads TGTGCCAGTAGTATTGGTAGCGCAGATACGCAGTATTTT. Together with reference TRBV19 and TRBJ2-3, the CDR3 gives the full variable domain: DGGITQSPKYLFRKEGQNVTLSCEQNLNHDAMYWYRQDPGQGLRLIYYSQIVNDFQKGDIAEGYSVSREKKESFPLTVTSAQKNPTAFYLCASSIGSADTQYFGPGTRLTVL.

The chain uses TRBV18 and TRBJ2-1, with 9 bases matching TRBD1. V lost 3 bases and J lost 3; bases outside the gene matches: 9. The CDR3 consists of 17 residues. Germline values: CDR1 KGHSH, CDR2 LQKENI. The CDR3 DNA is TGTGCCAGCTCACCCGCCGGGACAGGGAGGGACTACAATGAGCAGTTCTTC. Its translation: CASSPAGTGRDYNEQFF.

J is TRBJ2-5 and V is TRBV7-2; 8 nucleotides line up with TRBD2. Germline CDR1 reads SGHTA; CDR2 reads FQGNSA. J lost 4 bases, V lost 4 bases, and 5 bases had no gene match. CDR3 length: 14 amino acids. For the CDR3, the DNA is TGTGCCAGCAGCTCAAGCGGGGGTTTAGAGACCCAGTACTTC. The encoded protein is CASSSSGGLETQYF.

V and J are TRBV6-6 and TRBJ1-2; D is ambiguous. V was trimmed by 3 bases and J by 3 bases, leaving 11 bases between them. The CDR3 runs 14 residues. The V gene's germline CDR1 is MNHNY and CDR2 SVGAGI (reference sequence). CDR3 amino acids: CASSYSRRDYGYTF. As DNA, the CDR3 is TGTGCCAGCAGTTATAGCCGGAGGGACTATGGCTACACCTTC.

The V gene is TRBV7-8, the J gene TRBJ2-3; 9 bases are a match to TRBD2. The trim removed 3 bases at V and 0 bases at J, leaving 7 bases unmatched. The length of the CDR3 is 17 residues. Germline V lookup: CDR1 SGHVS, CDR2 FQNEAQ. The CDR3 is CASSFLLAGRSTDTQYF. In DNA form, the CDR3 reads TGTGCCAGCAGCTTCTTACTAGCGGGCCGTAGCACAGATACGCAGTATTTT.

The chain uses TRBV12-5 and TRBJ2-2, with a tentative D call TRBD1 (5 bases). Germline lookup yields CDR1 LGHNT and CDR2 FRNRAP. V lost 7 bases, J lost 4 bases, and 10 bases lay in between. This CDR3 is 13 amino acids long. The CDR3 DNA sequence: TGTGCTAGTGAAAAGACAGTCACCGGGGAGCTGTTTTTT. Translating it yields CASEKTVTGELFF.

The chain has TRBV19 and TRBJ1-5, with TRBD1 matching over 8 bases. This CDR3 is 15 amino acids long. Germline assignment: CDR1 LNHDA and CDR2 SQIVND (reference sequence). V shed 7 bases and J 1 base; nucleotides not matched to a gene: 6. The chain's CDR3 is CASNPTGASNQPQHF. Written as DNA, the CDR3 is TGTGCCAGTAATCCGACAGGGGCAAGCAATCAGCCCCAGCATTTT.

This chain connects TRBV19 to TRBJ2-7; 7 bases are a match to TRBD1. Germline-derived CDR1 and CDR2 are LNHDA and SQIVND (reference sequence). Trimming cost V 3 bases and J 6 bases; bases outside gene matches: 8. The CDR3 consists of 14 residues. The CDR3: CASSIRDSVPEQYF. The CDR3 DNA reads as TGTGCCAGTAGTATCCGGGACAGTGTCCCCGAGCAGTACTTC.

The chain joins TRBV27 to TRBJ2-7; possible D gene TRBD2, 7 bases. Per the germline V gene, CDR1 is MNHEY and CDR2 is SMNVEV (reference sequence). V lost 1 base to trimming and J lost 4 bases, with 14 bases between them. The CDR3 is 15 amino acids. In nucleotides, the CDR3 is TGTGCCAGCAGTTTATTCGGGGGGCAGATATACGAGCAGTACTTC. It specifies CASSLFGGQIYEQYF.

This chain connects TRBV28 to TRBJ1-5; D not resolved. The CDR3 covers 17 residues. Deletions cut 5 bases from V and 1 base from J, with 18 bases between. The V gene's germline CDR1 is MDHEN and CDR2 SYDVKM. CDR3 sequence reads: CASSPPPRVRSNQPQHF. The CDR3 nucleotides are TGTGCCAGCAGTCCCCCACCGAGGGTGAGGAGCAATCAGCCCCAGCATTTT.

The chain's CDR3 is CASSPDRGRGAFF. In DNA form, the CDR3 reads TGTGCCAGCAGTCCGGACAGGGGGCGCGGGGCTTTCTTT. The rearrangement links TRBV12-3 or TRBV12-4 to TRBJ1-1, with TRBD1 matching 11 bases. The CDR3 contains 13 residues. Losses at the gene ends were 5 bases for V and 11 bases for J; bases not matched to a gene: 7.

The chain links TRBV11-2 to TRBJ1-1; D remains unclear. Per the germline V gene, CDR1 is SGHAT and CDR2 is FQNNGV. This CDR3 contains 13 residues. The V and J ends lost 5 bases and 4 bases respectively, with 11 bases between them. CDR3 sequence: CASSPTPFTEAFF. The CDR3 region has the DNA TGTGCCAGCAGCCCGACACCTTTCACTGAAGCTTTCTTT.

The genes are TRBV19 and TRBJ2-6; no firm D call. Germline assignment: CDR1 LNHDA and CDR2 SQIVND (reference sequence). The CDR3 contains 15 residues. V was cut by 6 bases and J by 2 bases, with 11 bases left in between. The CDR3, as DNA: TGTGCCAGTAGCTCCCTAGACCCTGGGGCCAACGTCCTGACTTTC. Translated: CASSSLDPGANVLTF. Combining the CDR3 with reference TRBV19 and TRBJ2-6 gives the whole variable domain DGGITQSPKYLFRKEGQNVTLSCEQNLNHDAMYWYRQDPGQGLRLIYYSQIVNDFQKGDIAEGYSVSREKKESFPLTVTSAQKNPTAFYLCASSSLDPGANVLTFGAGSRLTVL.

The V gene is TRBV7-6, the J gene TRBJ2-1; TRBD1 agrees at 7 bases. The ends lost 5 bases at V and 3 bases at J; junction bases unmatched: 7. Germline values: CDR1 SGHVS, CDR2 FNYEAQ. This CDR3 comprises 15 residues. The CDR3 bases are TGTGCCAGCAGCCTCACCGGGACAGTCTACAATGAGCAGTTCTTC. This translates into CASSLTGTVYNEQFF.

This clone was found once. V gene TRBV6-1 combines with J gene TRBJ1-1; D unclear. The CDR3 has 13 amino acids. Looked up from germline, CDR1 is MNHNS and CDR2 is SASEGT. V lost 0 bases and J 7 bases, leaving 9 bases between the germline ends. The CDR3 here is CASSEALRSEAFF. CDR3 DNA sequence: TGTGCCAGCAGTGAAGCCCTTAGGAGTGAAGCTTTCTTT.

The rearrangement joins TRBV18 to TRBJ2-1, with 11 bases that match TRBD2. Germline CDR1 KGHSH, CDR2 LQKENI. V was pared by 0 bases and J by 9 bases, with 7 bases of the junction left unmatched. CDR3 length: 16 amino acids. This chain's CDR3 is CASSPPTSGAHGEQFF. The CDR3 DNA is TGTGCCAGCTCACCACCGACTAGCGGGGCACACGGTGAGCAGTTCTTC.

The V call is TRBV2, the J call TRBJ2-3, with D maybe TRBD2 (6 bases). The CDR3 runs 13 residues. The ends were cut back, 9 bases at V and 4 bases at J, with 14 bases in the middle. Germline values: CDR1 SNHLY, CDR2 FYNNEI. This CDR3 is CASDPGLADTQYF. The DNA for the CDR3 is TGTGCCAGTGACCCGGGACTTGCAGATACGCAGTATTTT.

The chain employs TRBV19 and TRBJ1-5, with 11 bases aligning to TRBD1. The germline CDR1 and CDR2 sequences are LNHDA and SQIVND (reference sequence). V dropped 3 bases and J dropped 4; count of bases not matched to a gene: 5. There are 16 residues in the CDR3. CDR3 nucleotides: TGTGCCAGTAGTATTCCCGGGACAGGGGGAAATCAGCCCCAGCATTTT. This codes for CASSIPGTGGNQPQHF. Drawing the rest from reference TRBV19 and TRBJ1-5, the complete variable domain is DGGITQSPKYLFRKEGQNVTLSCEQNLNHDAMYWYRQDPGQGLRLIYYSQIVNDFQKGDIAEGYSVSREKKESFPLTVTSAQKNPTAFYLCASSIPGTGGNQPQHFGDGTRLSIL.

This clone appeared a few times. This sequence joins TRBV30 and TRBJ2-7; TRBD1 aligns across 9 bases. CDR3 length: 15 amino acids. From germline, CDR1 is GTSNPN and CDR2 SVGIG (reference sequence). Trimming took 0 bases from V and 7 from J; bases not matched to a gene: 10. CDR3 bases: TGTGCCTGGAGTGTATCGGGACAGGGAGGGAAAGAGCAGTACTTC. This sequence encodes CAWSVSGQGGKEQYF.

This chain joins TRBV10-3 and TRBJ1-5; D is uncertain. Germline CDR1 is ENHRY and CDR2 is SYGVKD. This CDR3 has 16 residues. With 4 bases removed from V and 0 bases from J, the gap between germline ends came to 13 bases. The DNA for the CDR3 is TGTGCCATCAGTGTAGGAGGGATCGATAGCAATCAGCCCCAGCATTTT. It translates to CAISVGGIDSNQPQHF.